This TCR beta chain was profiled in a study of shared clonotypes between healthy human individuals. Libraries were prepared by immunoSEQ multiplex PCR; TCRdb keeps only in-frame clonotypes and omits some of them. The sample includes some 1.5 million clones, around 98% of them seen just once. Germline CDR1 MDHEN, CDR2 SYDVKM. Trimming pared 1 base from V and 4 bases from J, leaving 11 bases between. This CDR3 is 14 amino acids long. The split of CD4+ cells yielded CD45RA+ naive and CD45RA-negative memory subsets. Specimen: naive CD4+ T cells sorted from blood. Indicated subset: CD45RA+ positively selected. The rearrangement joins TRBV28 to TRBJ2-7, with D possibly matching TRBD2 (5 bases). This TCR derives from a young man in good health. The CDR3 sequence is CASSLLPRTYEQYF. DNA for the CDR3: TGTGCCAGCAGTTTATTGCCCCGGACTTACGAGCAGTACTTC. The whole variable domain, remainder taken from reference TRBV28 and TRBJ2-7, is DVKVTQSSRYLVKRTGEKVFLECVQDMDHENMFWYRQDPGLGLRLIYFSYDVKMKEKGDIPEGYSVSREKKERFSLILESASTNQTSMYLCASSLLPRTYEQYFGPGTRLTVT.